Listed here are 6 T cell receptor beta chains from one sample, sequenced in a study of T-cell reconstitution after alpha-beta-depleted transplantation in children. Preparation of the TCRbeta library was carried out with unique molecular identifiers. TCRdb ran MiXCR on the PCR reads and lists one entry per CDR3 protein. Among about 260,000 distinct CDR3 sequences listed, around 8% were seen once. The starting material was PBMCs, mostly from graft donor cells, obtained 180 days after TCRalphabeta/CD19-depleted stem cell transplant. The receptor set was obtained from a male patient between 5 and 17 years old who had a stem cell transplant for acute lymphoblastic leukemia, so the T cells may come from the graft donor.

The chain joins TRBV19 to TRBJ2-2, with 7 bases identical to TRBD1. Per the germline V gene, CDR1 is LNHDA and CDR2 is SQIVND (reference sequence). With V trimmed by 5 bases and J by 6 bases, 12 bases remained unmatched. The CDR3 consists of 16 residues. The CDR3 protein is CASSVPAPRGPGELFF. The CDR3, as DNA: TGTGCCAGTAGTGTCCCAGCCCCTAGGGGGCCCGGGGAGCTGTTTTTT.

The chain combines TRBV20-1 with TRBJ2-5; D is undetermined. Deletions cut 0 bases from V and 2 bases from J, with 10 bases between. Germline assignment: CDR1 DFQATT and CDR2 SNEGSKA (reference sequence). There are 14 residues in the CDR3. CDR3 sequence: CSAREGKGQETQYF. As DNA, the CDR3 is TGCAGTGCTAGAGAAGGGAAGGGTCAAGAGACCCAGTACTTC.

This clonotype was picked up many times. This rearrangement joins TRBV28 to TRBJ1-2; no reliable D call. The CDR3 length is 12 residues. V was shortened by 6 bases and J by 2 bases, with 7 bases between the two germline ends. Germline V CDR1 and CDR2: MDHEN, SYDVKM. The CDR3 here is CASSRRNYGYTF. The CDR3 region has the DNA TGTGCCAGCAGCCGGAGAAACTATGGCTACACCTTC.

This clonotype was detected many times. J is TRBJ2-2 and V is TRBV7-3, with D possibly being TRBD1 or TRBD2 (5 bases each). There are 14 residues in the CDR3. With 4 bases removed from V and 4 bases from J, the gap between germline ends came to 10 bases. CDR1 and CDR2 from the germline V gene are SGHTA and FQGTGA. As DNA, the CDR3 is TGTGCCAGCAGCTACGGGACCACCACCGGGGAGCTGTTTTTT. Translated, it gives CASSYGTTTGELFF.

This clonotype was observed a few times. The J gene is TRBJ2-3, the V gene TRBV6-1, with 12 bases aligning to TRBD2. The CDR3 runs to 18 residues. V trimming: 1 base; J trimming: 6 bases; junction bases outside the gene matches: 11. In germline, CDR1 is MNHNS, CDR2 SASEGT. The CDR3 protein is CASSEDRRLAGAVDTQYF. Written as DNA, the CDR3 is TGTGCCAGCAGTGAAGATAGGAGACTAGCGGGAGCTGTTGATACGCAGTATTTT.

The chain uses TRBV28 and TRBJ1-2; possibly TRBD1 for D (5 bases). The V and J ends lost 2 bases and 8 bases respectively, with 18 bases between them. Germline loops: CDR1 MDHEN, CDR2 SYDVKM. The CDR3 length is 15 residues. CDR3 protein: CASSLTIRVMGGYTF. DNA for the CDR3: TGTGCCAGCAGTTTAACTATCAGGGTTATGGGAGGCTACACCTTC.